The 10 T cell receptor beta chains below were found in one sample sequenced in a study of blood T cell repertoires in COVID-19. Libraries were prepared by immunoSEQ multiplex PCR; TCRdb keeps only in-frame clonotypes and omits some of them. The data hold 88,000 or so clones, with roughly 77% observed a single time. Specimen: peripheral blood. These receptors all stem from a human donor in a cohort sampled during active COVID-19.

This chain connects TRBV27 to TRBJ1-2; D not certain. The CDR3 consists of 14 residues. Between the trimmed V and J ends, which lost 8 bases and 7 bases, there was a span of 20 bases. CDR1 MNHEY and CDR2 SMNVEV come from the germline V gene (reference sequence). The CDR3 protein is CASASGPREGGYTF. The CDR3 nucleotides are TGTGCCAGCGCTAGCGGGCCAAGGGAGGGTGGCTACACCTTC.

This clone was seen just once. The chain is built from TRBV7-2 and TRBJ1-1; 10 nucleotides match TRBD1. The CDR3 extends over 15 amino acids. CDR1 SGHTA and CDR2 FQGNSA come from the germline V gene. V lost 5 bases, J lost 1 base, and 4 bases stayed unmatched. This CDR3 reads CASSRRTGGNTEAFF. The DNA for the CDR3 is TGTGCCAGCAGCAGGCGGACAGGGGGGAACACTGAAGCTTTCTTT.

The chain employs TRBV19 and TRBJ2-7; the match to TRBD2 covers 10 bases. J gave up 2 bases and V 5 bases, and 6 bases lay outside the gene matches. This CDR3 has 15 amino acids. The germline gives CDR1 LNHDA, CDR2 SQIVND (reference sequence). CDR3 loop: CASSSIAGGTYEQYF. In DNA form, the CDR3 reads TGTGCCAGTAGTTCGATAGCGGGGGGTACCTACGAGCAGTACTTC.

V is TRBV18 and J is TRBJ2-3; TRBD1 aligns across 7 bases. Unmatched junction bases numbered 6, after V lost 6 bases and J lost 6 bases. There are 13 residues in the CDR3. CDR1 and CDR2 from the germline V gene are KGHSH and LQKENI. The CDR3 DNA reads as TGTGCCAGCTCCGTGACAGGGACCGATACGCAGTATTTT. It yields the protein CASSVTGTDTQYF.

The chain has TRBV28 and TRBJ1-4; 8 bases line up with TRBD1. This CDR3 contains 16 residues. Germline V lookup: CDR1 MDHEN, CDR2 SYDVKM. V shed 0 bases, J shed 5 bases, and the junction held 5 bases outside the gene matches. CDR3 sequence: CASSLWGTGQNEKLFF. Here the CDR3 DNA reads TGTGCCAGCAGTTTATGGGGGACAGGCCAAAATGAAAAACTGTTTTTT.

V is TRBV3-1 (or the pseudogene TRBV3-2) and J is TRBJ2-7; 7 bases are shared with TRBD2. The CDR3 contains 13 residues. V lost 0 bases, J lost 6 bases, and 2 bases stayed unmatched. The germline V gene encodes CDR1 LGHDT and CDR2 YNNKEL (reference sequence). DNA for the CDR3: TGTGCCAGCAGCCAAGAAAGCGGGGCCGAGCAGTACTTC. It is translated as CASSQESGAEQYF.

The chain recombines TRBV28 with TRBJ1-2, with D possibly TRBD1 on 6 matching bases. V lost 7 bases to trimming and J lost 3 bases, with 12 bases between them. CDR1 is MDHEN, CDR2 SYDVKM, per germline. The CDR3 extends over 13 amino acids. CDR3 residues: CASNRGGDYGYTF. The CDR3 region has the DNA TGTGCCAGCAACCGAGGGGGGGACTATGGCTACACCTTC.

The chain has TRBV4-2 and TRBJ2-2, with 12 bases identical to TRBD2. J was trimmed by 5 bases and V by 1 base; bases with no gene match: 2. Per the germline V gene, CDR1 is LGHNA and CDR2 is YNFKEQ. This CDR3 contains 16 residues. Here the CDR3 DNA reads TGTGCCAGCAGCCAAGCTAGCGGGAGGGCTACCGGGGAGCTGTTTTTT. Translation: CASSQASGRATGELFF.

This clone was picked up a small number of times. V and J are TRBV27 and TRBJ1-3, with D unclear. Germline V gene lookup returns CDR1 MNHEY and CDR2 SMNVEV (reference sequence). The CDR3 totals 15 residues. Trimming left V 8 bases short and J 1 base short, with 15 bases between. This chain's CDR3 is CASGEALPSGNTIYF. DNA of the CDR3: TGTGCCAGCGGGGAGGCTTTACCATCTGGAAACACCATATATTTT.

The rearrangement uses TRBV14 and TRBJ2-1; 8 positions agree with TRBD2. V was clipped by 0 bases and J by 2 bases; unmatched bases: 6. The CDR3 is 17 amino acids. Per germline, CDR1 SGHDN and CDR2 FVKESK. CDR3 amino acids: CASSQESRAGAYNEQFF. The CDR3 nucleotides read TGTGCCAGCAGCCAAGAATCACGAGCGGGAGCCTACAATGAGCAGTTCTTC.